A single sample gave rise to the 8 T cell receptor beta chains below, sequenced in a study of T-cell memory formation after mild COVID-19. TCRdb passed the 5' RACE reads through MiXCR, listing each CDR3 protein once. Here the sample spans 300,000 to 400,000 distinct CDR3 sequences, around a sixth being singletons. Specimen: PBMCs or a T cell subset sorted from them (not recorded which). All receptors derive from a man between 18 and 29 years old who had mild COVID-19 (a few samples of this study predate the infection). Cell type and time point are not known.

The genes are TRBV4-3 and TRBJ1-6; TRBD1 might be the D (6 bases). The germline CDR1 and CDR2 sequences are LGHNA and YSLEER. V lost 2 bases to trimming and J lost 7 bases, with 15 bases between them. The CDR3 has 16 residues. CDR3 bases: TGCGCCAGCAGCCAAACTCTCGGGCAGGGGAATTCACCCCTCCACTTT. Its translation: CASSQTLGQGNSPLHF.

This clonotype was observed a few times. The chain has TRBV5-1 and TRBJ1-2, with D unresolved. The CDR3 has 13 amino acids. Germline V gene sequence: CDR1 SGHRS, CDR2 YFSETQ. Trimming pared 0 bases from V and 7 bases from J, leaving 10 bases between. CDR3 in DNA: TGCGCCAGCAGCTTGGAGACGTATACTGGCTACACCTTC. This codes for CASSLETYTGYTF.

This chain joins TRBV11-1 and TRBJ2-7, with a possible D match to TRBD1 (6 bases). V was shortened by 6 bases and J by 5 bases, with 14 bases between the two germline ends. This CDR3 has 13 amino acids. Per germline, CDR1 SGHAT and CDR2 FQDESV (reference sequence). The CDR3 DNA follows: TGTGCCAGCAGGATACAGGGCGGCAACGAGCAGTACTTC. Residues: CASRIQGGNEQYF.

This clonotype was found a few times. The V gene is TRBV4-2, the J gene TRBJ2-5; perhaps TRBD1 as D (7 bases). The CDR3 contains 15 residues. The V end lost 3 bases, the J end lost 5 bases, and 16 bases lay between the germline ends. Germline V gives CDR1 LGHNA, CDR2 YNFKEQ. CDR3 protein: CASSQEGAGSETQYF. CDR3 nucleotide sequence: TGTGCCAGCAGCCAGGAGGGGGCAGGGTCGGAGACCCAGTACTTC.

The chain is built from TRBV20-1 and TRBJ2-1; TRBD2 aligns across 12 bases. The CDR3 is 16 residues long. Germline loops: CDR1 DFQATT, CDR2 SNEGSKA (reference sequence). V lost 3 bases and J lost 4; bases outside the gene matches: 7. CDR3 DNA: TGCAGTGCTAGCTCCATGACTAGCGGGAGATACAATGAGCAGTTCTTC. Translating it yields CSASSMTSGRYNEQFF.

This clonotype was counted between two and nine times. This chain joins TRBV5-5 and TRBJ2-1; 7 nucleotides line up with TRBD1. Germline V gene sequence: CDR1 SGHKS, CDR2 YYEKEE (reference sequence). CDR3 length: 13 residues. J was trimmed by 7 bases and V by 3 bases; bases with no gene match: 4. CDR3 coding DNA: TGTGCCAGCAGCTGGACACAGGGGAATGAGCAGTTCTTC. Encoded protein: CASSWTQGNEQFF.

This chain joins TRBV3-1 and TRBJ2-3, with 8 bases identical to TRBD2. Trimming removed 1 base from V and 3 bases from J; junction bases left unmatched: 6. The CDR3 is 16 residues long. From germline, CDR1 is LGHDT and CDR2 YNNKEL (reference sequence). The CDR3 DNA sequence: TGTGCCAGCAGCCAAGGAGTTAGCGGGACGACAGATACGCAGTATTTT. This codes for CASSQGVSGTTDTQYF.

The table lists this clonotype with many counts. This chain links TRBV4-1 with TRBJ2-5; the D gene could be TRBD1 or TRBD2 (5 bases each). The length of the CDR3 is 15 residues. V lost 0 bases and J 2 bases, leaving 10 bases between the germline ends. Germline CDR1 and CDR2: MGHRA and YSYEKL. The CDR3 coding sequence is TGCGCCAGCAGCCAAGAGTGGGGGAATCAAGAGACCCAGTACTTC. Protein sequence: CASSQEWGNQETQYF.